Sequencing of this TCR beta chain was carried out in a study of control samples from healthy donors and cancer patients. Germline CDR1 and CDR2: MNHEY and SVGEGT. This CDR3 has 18 residues. Germline trimming cut 6 bases from V and 2 bases from J; bases unmatched to any gene: 14. Only in-frame clones appear in the TCRdb table, and some are missing; sequencing was by immunoSEQ multiplex PCR. The sample contains fewer than 200,000 clones, 93% of which appear only once. V gene TRBV6-2 or TRBV6-3 combines with J gene TRBJ2-5; 11 bases agree with TRBD2. Source material: blood. The source of this sequence is an older woman in good health. This chain's CDR3 is CASSIAGGLFIRQETQYF. Written as DNA, the CDR3 is TGTGCCAGCAGCATAGCGGGGGGGCTTTTCATTAGACAAGAGACCCAGTACTTC.